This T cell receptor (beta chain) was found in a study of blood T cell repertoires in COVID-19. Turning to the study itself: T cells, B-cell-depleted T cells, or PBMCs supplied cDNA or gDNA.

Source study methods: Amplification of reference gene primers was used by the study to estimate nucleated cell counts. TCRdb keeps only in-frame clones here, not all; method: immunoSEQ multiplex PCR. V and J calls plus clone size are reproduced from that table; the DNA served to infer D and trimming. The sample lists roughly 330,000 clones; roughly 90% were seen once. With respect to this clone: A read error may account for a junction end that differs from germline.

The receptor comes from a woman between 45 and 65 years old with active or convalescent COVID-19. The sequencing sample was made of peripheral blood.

CDR3 loop: CASTPTSGGYGQYF. For the CDR3, the DNA is TGTGCCAGCACTCCGACTAGCGGGGGGTACGGGCAGTACTTC. V is TRBV6-5 and J is TRBJ2-7, with 13 bases fitting TRBD2. CDR1 and CDR2 from the germline V gene are MNHEY and SVGAGI. This CDR3 contains 14 residues.